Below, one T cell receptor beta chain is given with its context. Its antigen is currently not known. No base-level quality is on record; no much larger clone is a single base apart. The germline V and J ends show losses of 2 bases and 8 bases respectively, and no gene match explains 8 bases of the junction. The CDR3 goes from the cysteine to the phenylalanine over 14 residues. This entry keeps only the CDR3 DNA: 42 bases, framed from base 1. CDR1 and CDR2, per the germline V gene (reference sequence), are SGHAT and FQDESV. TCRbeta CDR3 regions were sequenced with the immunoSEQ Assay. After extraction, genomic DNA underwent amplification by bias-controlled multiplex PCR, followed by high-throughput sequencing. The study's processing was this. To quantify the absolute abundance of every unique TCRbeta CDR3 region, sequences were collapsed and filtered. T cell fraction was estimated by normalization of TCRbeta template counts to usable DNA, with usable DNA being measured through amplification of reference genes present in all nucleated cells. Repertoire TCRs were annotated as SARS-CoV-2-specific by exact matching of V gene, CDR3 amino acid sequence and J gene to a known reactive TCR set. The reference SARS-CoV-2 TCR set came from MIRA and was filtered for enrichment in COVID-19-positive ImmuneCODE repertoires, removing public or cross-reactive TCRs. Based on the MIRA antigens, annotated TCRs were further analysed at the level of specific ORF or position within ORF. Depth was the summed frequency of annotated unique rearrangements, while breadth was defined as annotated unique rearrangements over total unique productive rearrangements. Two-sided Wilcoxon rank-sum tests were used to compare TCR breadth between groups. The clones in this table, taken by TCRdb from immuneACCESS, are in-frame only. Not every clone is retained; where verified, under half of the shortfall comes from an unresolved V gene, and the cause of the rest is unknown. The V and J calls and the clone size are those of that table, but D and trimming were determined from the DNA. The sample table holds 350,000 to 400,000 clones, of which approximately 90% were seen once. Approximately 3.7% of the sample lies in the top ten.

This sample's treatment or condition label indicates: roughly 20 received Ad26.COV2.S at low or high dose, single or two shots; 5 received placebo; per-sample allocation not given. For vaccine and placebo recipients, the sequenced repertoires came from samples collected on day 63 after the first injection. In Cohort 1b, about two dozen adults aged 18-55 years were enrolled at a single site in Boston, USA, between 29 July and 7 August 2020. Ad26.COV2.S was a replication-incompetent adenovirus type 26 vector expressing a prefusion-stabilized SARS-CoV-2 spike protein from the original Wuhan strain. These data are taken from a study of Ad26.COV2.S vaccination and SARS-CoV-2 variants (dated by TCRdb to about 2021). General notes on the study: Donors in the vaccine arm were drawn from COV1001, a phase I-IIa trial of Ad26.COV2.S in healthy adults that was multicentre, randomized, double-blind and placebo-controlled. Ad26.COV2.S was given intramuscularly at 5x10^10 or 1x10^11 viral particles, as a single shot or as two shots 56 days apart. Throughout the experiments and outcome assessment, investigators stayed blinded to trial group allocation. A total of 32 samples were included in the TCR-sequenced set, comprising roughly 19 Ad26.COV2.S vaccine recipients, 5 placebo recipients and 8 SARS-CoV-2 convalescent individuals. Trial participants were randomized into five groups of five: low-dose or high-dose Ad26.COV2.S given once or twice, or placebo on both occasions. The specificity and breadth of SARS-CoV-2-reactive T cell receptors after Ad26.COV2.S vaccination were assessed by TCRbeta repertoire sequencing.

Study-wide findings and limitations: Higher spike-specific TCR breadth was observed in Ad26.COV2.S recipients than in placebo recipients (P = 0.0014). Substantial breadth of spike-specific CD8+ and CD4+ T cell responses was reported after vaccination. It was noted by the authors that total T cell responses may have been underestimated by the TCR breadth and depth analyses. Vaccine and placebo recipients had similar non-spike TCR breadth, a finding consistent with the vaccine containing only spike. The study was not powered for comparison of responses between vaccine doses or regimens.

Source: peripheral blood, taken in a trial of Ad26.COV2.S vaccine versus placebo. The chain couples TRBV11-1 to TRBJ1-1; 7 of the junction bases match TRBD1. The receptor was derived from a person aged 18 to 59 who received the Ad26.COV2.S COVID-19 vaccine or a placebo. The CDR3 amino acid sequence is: CASSLHLRDREAFF. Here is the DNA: TGTGCCAGCAGCTTACACCTCCGGGACAGAGAAGCTTTCTTT.